This record looks at one TCR beta chain sequence and its context. Sequencing used immunoSEQ multiplex PCR; TCRdb keeps in-frame clones, though not all of them. This sample has around 200,000 clones, with roughly 78% found just once. This record comes from a study of blood T cell repertoires in COVID-19. The germline gives CDR1 SGHVS, CDR2 FNYEAQ. The CDR3 length is 17 residues. V shed 6 bases and J 1 base; nucleotides not matched to a gene: 6. The chain combines TRBV7-6 with TRBJ2-6, with TRBD1 identical over 10 bases. The specimen sequenced was peripheral blood. The sequence derives from a woman older than 75 with active or convalescent COVID-19. DNA for the CDR3: TGTGCCAGCAGTCCGGGACAGGGGTGGTCTGGGGCCAACGTCCTGACTTTC. Translated, it gives CASSPGQGWSGANVLTF. Combining the CDR3 with reference TRBV7-6 and TRBJ2-6 gives the whole variable domain GAGVSQSPRYKVTKRGQDVALRCDPISGHVSLYWYRQALGQGPEFLTYFNYEAQQDKSGLPNDRFSAERPEGSISTLTIQRTEQRDSAMYRCASSPGQGWSGANVLTFGAGSRLTVL.